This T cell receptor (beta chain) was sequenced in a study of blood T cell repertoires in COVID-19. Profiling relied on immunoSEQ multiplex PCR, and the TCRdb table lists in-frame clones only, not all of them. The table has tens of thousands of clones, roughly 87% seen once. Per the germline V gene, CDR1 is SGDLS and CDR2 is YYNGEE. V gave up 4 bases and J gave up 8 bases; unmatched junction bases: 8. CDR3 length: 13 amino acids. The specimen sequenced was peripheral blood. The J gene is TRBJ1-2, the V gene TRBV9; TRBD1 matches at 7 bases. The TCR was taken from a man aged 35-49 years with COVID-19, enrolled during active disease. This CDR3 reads CASSRTGLEGYTF. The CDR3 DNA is TGTGCCAGCAGCCGGACAGGCTTGGAGGGCTACACCTTC. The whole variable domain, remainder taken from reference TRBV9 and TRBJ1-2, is DSGVTQTPKHLITATGQRVTLRCSPRSGDLSVYWYQQSLDQGLQFLIQYYNGEERAKGNILERFSAQQFPDLHSELNLSSLELGDSALYFCASSRTGLEGYTFGSGTRLTVV.